Listed below are T cell receptor beta chains from one sample, sequenced in a study of T cell responses to AZD1222 COVID-19 vaccine. The protocol was immunoSEQ multiplex PCR, while the TCRdb copy is restricted to in-frame clones and leaves out a portion. The sample holds just under 90,000 clones, around 88% seen once. The sequencing used peripheral blood, collected on day 0 of MenACWY control vaccination. These TCRs come from an adult in good health. Each CDR3 is given with its conserved first and last residue. A D gene is named only where the DNA matches it firmly. The listing skips clone size in some rows; elsewhere it reads once, few, many or a size class.

>once|.|TRBV6-1|TRBJ1-5
TGTGCCAGCAGTGAAGCCATTTTTAGCAATCAGCCCCAGCATTTT
CASSEAIFSNQPQHF
>once|.|TRBV6-2/TRBV6-3|TRBJ2-7
TGTGCCAGCAGTGGGATTTACGAGCAGTACTTC
CASSGIYEQYF
>once|.|TRBV9|TRBJ1-3
TGTGCCAGCAGCGTAGGCGAGGCAGGGGCTGGAAACACCATATATTTT
CASSVGEAGAGNTIYF
>.|.|TRBV7-2|TRBJ1-6
TGTGCCAGCAGCTTAGGGCCCGGTGGTCCTAATTCACCCCTCCACTTT
CASSLGPGGPNSPLHF
>.|TRBD1|TRBV5-1|TRBJ1-2
TGCGCCAGCAGCTTGGTACAGGGGAAAGATGGCTACACCTTC
CASSLVQGKDGYTF
>once|TRBD1|TRBV6-5|TRBJ1-2
TGTGCCAGCAAACAGGGGGCAAGTGGCTACACCTTC
CASKQGASGYTF
>.|TRBD1|TRBV19|TRBJ1-5
TGTGCCAGTACTCCAACGGGACAGGGATATCAGCCCCAGCATTTT
CASTPTGQGYQPQHF
>.|.|TRBV12-3/TRBV12-4|TRBJ2-2
TGTGCCAGCAGCCTACAGGAAACCGGGGAGCTGTTTTTT
CASSLQETGELFF
>.|.|TRBV7-3|TRBJ1-2
TGTGCCAGCAGCTTAAACGGAGGTCGTGGCTACACCTTC
CASSLNGGRGYTF
>.|.|TRBV19|TRBJ1-1
TGTGCCAGTAGTATTTTCGCAGGGCTGGCTGAAGCTTTCTTT
CASSIFAGLAEAFF
>.|.|TRBV15|TRBJ1-1
TGTGCCACCAGCATGGCCCCGAACACTGAAGCTTTCTTT
CATSMAPNTEAFF
>.|TRBD1|TRBV29-1|TRBJ2-2
TGCAGCGTTCCCGGACAGGGATGGACCGGGGAGCTGTTTTTT
CSVPGQGWTGELFF
>few|.|TRBV7-9|TRBJ2-1
TGTGCCAGCAGCTTAGCCACCCCTGGGGATGAGCAGTTCTTC
CASSLATPGDEQFF
>.|.|TRBV25-1|TRBJ1-2
TGTGCCAGCAGTGAAGCGGGAGGAGGTCACTATGGCTACACCTTC
CASSEAGGGHYGYTF
>.|.|TRBV6-2/TRBV6-3|TRBJ1-2
TGTGCCAGCAGTTCCTTCAGGGCTGATTCATATGGCTACACCTTC
CASSSFRADSYGYTF
>.|TRBD1|TRBV6-5|TRBJ1-2
TGTGCCAGCAGTTACGCGGCAGGGGGTACTCGGGGCTACACCTTC
CASSYAAGGTRGYTF
>.|.|TRBV10-3|TRBJ1-1
TGTGCCATCAGGGAAGGGCAGGGGAACACTGAAGCTTTCTTT
CAIREGQGNTEAFF
>few|.|TRBV7-8|TRBJ2-7
TGTGCCAGCAGCTTGGTAGACAGGAGGGTTTACGAGCAGTACTTC
CASSLVDRRVYEQYF
>.|.|TRBV25-1|TRBJ1-5
TGTGCCAGCAGTGACGGAGGGCGCACGCCCCAGCATTTT
CASSDGGRTPQHF
>.|.|TRBV11-2|TRBJ1-1
TGTGCCAGCAGCTTAGACCCGGGAACTGAAGCTTTCTTT
CASSLDPGTEAFF
>.|TRBD1|TRBV7-2|TRBJ2-7
TGTGCCAGCAGCTTACTGACAGGGGGCGCGTCCGAGCAGTACTTC
CASSLLTGGASEQYF
>.|.|TRBV7-2|TRBJ2-3
TGTGCCAGCAGCTCGGGACCTAGCACAGATACGCAGTATTTT
CASSSGPSTDTQYF
>.|.|TRBV30|TRBJ1-2
TGTGCCTGGAGTGTGGGGGGGGCAGCTTACTATGGCTACACCTTC
CAWSVGGAAYYGYTF
>.|.|TRBV6-5|TRBJ2-1
TGTGCCAGCAGTTTCAGACAGGTCTTCAATGAGCAGTTCTTC
CASSFRQVFNEQFF
>.|.|TRBV5-4|TRBJ2-1
TGTGCCAGCAGCCGGGGCGGGGCAGGGGTGTACAATGAGCAGTTCTTC
CASSRGGAGVYNEQFF
>.|TRBD1|TRBV5-1|TRBJ1-6
TGCGCCAGCAGCTTGGGACAGGGCAATAATTCACCCCTCCACTTT
CASSLGQGNNSPLHF
>.|.|TRBV21-1|TRBJ2-5
TGTGCCAGCAGCTTTCGGACTAGCGGGGGGCCACATCAAGAGACCCAGTACTTC
CASSFRTSGGPHQETQYF
>.|TRBD1|TRBV7-6|TRBJ1-4
TGTGCCAGCACCCTCCAAGGGACAGGGGATGAAAAACTGTTTTTT
CASTLQGTGDEKLFF
>.|TRBD1|TRBV6-2/TRBV6-3|TRBJ2-3
TGTGCCAGCAGTTACCCCCCCCACCGGGACAGCAAACCTAGCACAGATACGCAGTATTTT
CASSYPPHRDSKPSTDTQYF
>.|.|TRBV9|TRBJ1-4
TGTGCCAGCAGCCCAGTGGGGCTAAGTGAAAAACTGTTTTTT
CASSPVGLSEKLFF
>.|.|TRBV19|TRBJ1-6
TGTGCCAGTAGTATTCGGGGAGATAATTCACCCCTCCACTTT
CASSIRGDNSPLHF
>once|.|TRBV30|TRBJ2-7
TGTGCCTGGAGTGCCTCAACCCCCTACGAGCAGTACTTC
CAWSASTPYEQYF
>.|TRBD1|TRBV4-3|TRBJ1-2
TGCGCCAGCAGCCAAGATTTATACAGGGGGAACTATGGCTACACCTTC
CASSQDLYRGNYGYTF
>.|.|TRBV27|TRBJ1-1
TGTGCCAGCAGGAGACAGCCATCGAACACTGAAGCTTTCTTT
CASRRQPSNTEAFF
>.|TRBD1|TRBV3-1/TRBV3-2|TRBJ1-4
TGTGCCAGCAGCCCAAACAGGGGAGGACTAAATGAAAAACTGTTTTTT
CASSPNRGGLNEKLFF
>.|.|TRBV28|TRBJ1-5
TGTGCCAGCAGTTCCCTCCACGCCGTCGATCAGCCCCAGCATTTT
CASSSLHAVDQPQHF
>.|.|TRBV19|TRBJ1-5
TGTGCTAGTAGTATAGCCGGGGGGGTAGGTCAGCCCCAGCATTTT
CASSIAGGVGQPQHF
>many|TRBD1|TRBV9|TRBJ1-2
TGTGCCAGCAGCGTAGTTCCGGGACAGTTAAACTATGGCTACACCTTC
CASSVVPGQLNYGYTF
>.|.|TRBV5-1|TRBJ2-2
TGCGCCAGCAGCTTGGATCTGGGGTCCAACACCGGGGAGCTGTTTTTT
CASSLDLGSNTGELFF
>.|.|TRBV19|TRBJ1-5
TGTGCCAGTCGCGGTCTACAGGGACAGCCCCAGCATTTT
CASRGLQGQPQHF
>.|.|TRBV4-3|TRBJ1-1
TGCGCCAGCAGCCAAGATCCCGGACAGTACACTGAAGCTTTCTTT
CASSQDPGQYTEAFF
>once|TRBD1|TRBV7-9|TRBJ1-4
TGTGCCAGCAGCTTCTCCGGGACAGGGGGTCAAAAACTGTTTTTT
CASSFSGTGGQKLFF
>.|TRBD1|TRBV5-1|TRBJ1-4
TGCGCCAGCAGCTTGGCTCGGACAGGAGAAAAACTGTTTTTT
CASSLARTGEKLFF
>few|.|TRBV27|TRBJ2-1
TGTGCCAGCAGTTTATCCCCGACCACAGCTAGCTCCTACAATGAGCAGTTCTTC
CASSLSPTTASSYNEQFF
>.|.|TRBV2|TRBJ1-6
TGTGCCAGCAGTCGGGACACAAACTCACCCCTCCACTTT
CASSRDTNSPLHF
>.|.|TRBV24-1|TRBJ2-3
TGTGCCACCGGTAGTGGAAGGGGTCGTACAGATACGCAGTATTTT
CATGSGRGRTDTQYF
>few|TRBD1|TRBV7-2|TRBJ2-7
TGTGCCAGCAGCTTAGCCGGGACAGGGATCTACGAGCAGTACTTC
CASSLAGTGIYEQYF
>.|.|TRBV4-1|TRBJ2-7
TGCGCCAGCAGCCAAGCGAGCCAGGGGACCTCCTACGAGCAGTACTTC
CASSQASQGTSYEQYF
>.|TRBD1|TRBV24-1|TRBJ1-5
TGTGCCACCAGTGATTCGACAGGGGGAGAGCCCCAGCATTTT
CATSDSTGGEPQHF
>once|.|TRBV7-2|TRBJ2-6
TGTGCCAGCAGCCAGGGACGCAACTCTGGGGCCAACGTCCTGACTTTC
CASSQGRNSGANVLTF
>.|.|TRBV6-2/TRBV6-3|TRBJ2-6
TGTGCCAGCAGTTACATCACAGGGTCGGGCTCTGGGGCCAACGTCCTGACTTTC
CASSYITGSGSGANVLTF
>.|TRBD2|TRBV27|TRBJ2-1
TGTGCCAGCAGTTTGAATAGCGGGGGGTACAATGAGCAGTTCTTC
CASSLNSGGYNEQFF
>once|TRBD2|TRBV3-1/TRBV3-2|TRBJ2-3
TGTGCCAGCAGCCAATCAGGGACTAGCCAGGATACGCAGTATTTT
CASSQSGTSQDTQYF
>.|TRBD1|TRBV7-2|TRBJ2-6
TGTGCCAGCAGCTCCGAGACAGGGTCTGGGGCCAACGTCCTGACTTTC
CASSSETGSGANVLTF